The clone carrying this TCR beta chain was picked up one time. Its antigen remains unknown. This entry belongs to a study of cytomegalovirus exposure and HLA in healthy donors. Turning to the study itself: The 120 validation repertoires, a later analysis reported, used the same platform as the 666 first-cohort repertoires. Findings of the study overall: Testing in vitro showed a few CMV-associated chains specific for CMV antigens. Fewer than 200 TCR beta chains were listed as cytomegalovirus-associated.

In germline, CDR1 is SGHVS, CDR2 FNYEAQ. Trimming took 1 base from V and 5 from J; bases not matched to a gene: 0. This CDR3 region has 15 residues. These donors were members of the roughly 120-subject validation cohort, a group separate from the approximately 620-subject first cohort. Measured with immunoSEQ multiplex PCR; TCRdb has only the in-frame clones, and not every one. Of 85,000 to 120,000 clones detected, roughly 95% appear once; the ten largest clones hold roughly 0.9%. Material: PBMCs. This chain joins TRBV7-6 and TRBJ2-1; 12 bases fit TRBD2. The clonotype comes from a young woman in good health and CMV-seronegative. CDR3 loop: CASSLGLAGDNEQFF. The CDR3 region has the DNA TGTGCCAGCAGCTTAGGACTAGCGGGAGACAATGAGCAGTTCTTC.